This TCR beta chain comes out of a study of a mutant IDH1 vaccine in newly diagnosed glioma. Germline CDR1 is MNHEY and CDR2 is SMNVEV (reference sequence). This CDR3 region has 13 residues. V lost 8 bases, J lost 0 bases, and 5 bases lay in between. This clone was recorded only once. Its antigen remains unidentified. Time point denoted: week 11, during vaccination. Every vaccine dose comprised 300 ug of mutant IDH1 20-mer peptide plus topical imiquimod. Clones were read by immunoSEQ multiplex PCR, and TCRdb kept only the in-frame ones, dropping some. The repertoire has about 60,000 clones, around 84% of them found once; the top ten carry 9% to 10%.

The rearrangement links TRBV27 to TRBJ2-6; D gene uncertain. The source was PBMCs, collected from a glioma patient whose treatment included an IDH1 peptide vaccine. This receptor was obtained from a woman in her fifties or sixties with glioma. The CDR3 is CASRSSGANVLTF. CDR3 DNA sequence: TGTGCCAGCCGCAGCTCTGGGGCCAACGTCCTGACTTTC.